The next 17 T cell receptor beta chains were all read from a single sample in a study of blood T cells in healthy people across ages. Next came a second PCR, run for about 7 to 12 cycles, which used a sample-barcoded 5' primer along with a J-beta primer mix. TCRdb ran MiXCR on the 5' RACE reads and lists one entry per CDR3 protein. The sample includes over 750,000 distinct CDR3 sequences, more than 20% of them seen just once. The same sample was also studied in work on T cells of mothers and their children.

The sample was blood. The receptors derive from a boy under 18 in good health.

This clonotype was seen only a few times. The genes are TRBV10-2 and TRBJ2-7; TRBD1 matches at 7 bases. The germline CDR1 and CDR2 sequences are WSHSY and SAAADI. V lost 4 bases to trimming and J lost 0 bases; unmatched junction nucleotides: 6. CDR3 size: 15 residues. CDR3 loop: CASSGQGLSSYEQYF. The CDR3 coding sequence is TGCGCCAGCAGTGGACAGGGCTTGAGCTCCTACGAGCAGTACTTC.

The chain carries TRBV20-1 and TRBJ2-3, with D uncertain. Trimming left V 3 bases short and J 0 bases short, with 13 bases between. Per germline, CDR1 DFQATT and CDR2 SNEGSKA (reference sequence). The CDR3 covers 15 residues. CDR3: CSASATTASTDTQYF. DNA for the CDR3: TGCAGTGCTAGCGCGACAACAGCTAGCACAGATACGCAGTATTTT.

The J gene is TRBJ2-4, the V gene TRBV7-2; 9 nucleotides match TRBD1. The germline gives CDR1 SGHTA, CDR2 FQGNSA. The CDR3 runs to 19 residues. J gave up 1 base and V 5 bases, and 15 bases lay outside the gene matches. The CDR3 nucleotides are TGTGCCAGCAGCGGAGGAGGGACAGGGTCTGTAATGGCCAAAAACATTCAGTACTTC. It encodes CASSGGGTGSVMAKNIQYF.

This clonotype was seen many times. The chain employs TRBV28 and TRBJ2-5; D ambiguous. CDR1 and CDR2 (germline): MDHEN, SYDVKM. The CDR3 is 16 residues long. V was shortened by 6 bases and J by 2 bases, with 19 bases between the two germline ends. The CDR3 nucleotides are TGTGCCAGCAGGAAACAGCTTAAGCTTCAACAAGAGACCCAGTACTTC. This codes for CASRKQLKLQQETQYF.

The rearrangement links TRBV13 to TRBJ2-3; no clear D gene. The CDR3 has 17 amino acids. Trimming shortened V by 5 bases and J by 2 bases, and 20 bases separated the two germline ends. Germline CDR1 is PRHDT and CDR2 is FYEKMQ (reference sequence). The CDR3 DNA sequence: TGTGCCAGCAGCCTGAAAATCCGACTCATTAACACAGATACGCAGTATTTT. It encodes CASSLKIRLINTDTQYF.

This rearrangement joins TRBV11-1 to TRBJ2-1; TRBD1 or TRBD2 may be the D gene (5 bases each). There are 15 residues in the CDR3. The germline gives CDR1 SGHAT, CDR2 FQDESV (reference sequence). Trimming cost V 3 bases and J 8 bases, with 17 bases left between them. Written as DNA, the CDR3 is TGTGCCAGCAGCTTTGGGTGGGGACCGGAGGATGAGCAGTTCTTC. Residues: CASSFGWGPEDEQFF.

The table lists this clonotype with a few counts. The chain links TRBV19 to TRBJ2-7; perhaps D is TRBD1 or TRBD2 (5 bases each). The CDR3 is 13 residues long. Deletions cut 9 bases from V and 3 bases from J, with 15 bases between. Germline loops: CDR1 LNHDA, CDR2 SQIVND (reference sequence). The CDR3 bases are TGTGCCAGCCGACCGGGGCCATTCTACGAGCAGTACTTC. Translating it yields CASRPGPFYEQYF.

V is TRBV28 and J is TRBJ2-7, with D perhaps matching TRBD2 (6 bases). The length of the CDR3 is 13 residues. CDR1 is MDHEN and CDR2 is SYDVKM in the germline V gene. Trimming removed 2 bases at V and 7 bases at J, with 12 bases between. CDR3 sequence (DNA): TGTGCCAGCAGTTTACGGGAGTGGGGAGAGCAGTACTTC. It codes for CASSLREWGEQYF.

The gene calls are TRBV5-5 and TRBJ2-5, with D perhaps TRBD1 (6 bases). The length of the CDR3 is 14 residues. V was shortened by 1 base and J by 4 bases, with 11 bases between the two germline ends. The germline CDR1 and CDR2 sequences are SGHKS and YYEKEE (reference sequence). In nucleotides, the CDR3 is TGTGCCAGCAGCTTGACACAGGGCGGAGAGACCCAGTACTTC. Its protein is CASSLTQGGETQYF.

The table lists this clonotype with a few counts. The J gene is TRBJ2-1, the V gene TRBV11-1; 9 bases map to TRBD2. With 4 bases clipped from V and 1 base from J, the junction kept 11 bases outside the gene matches. The CDR3 totals 18 residues. Germline assignment: CDR1 SGHAT and CDR2 FQDESV (reference sequence). CDR3 nucleotides: TGTGCCAGCAGCTCGACTAGCGGCCCGACCCTATCCTACAATGAGCAGTTCTTC. Its protein product is CASSSTSGPTLSYNEQFF. Looking up the rest from reference TRBV11-1 and TRBJ2-1 gives the full variable domain: EAEVAQSPRYKITEKSQAVAFWCDPISGHATLYWYRQILGQGPELLVQFQDESVVDDSQLPKDRFSAERLKGVDSTLKIQPAELGDSAMYLCASSSTSGPTLSYNEQFFGPGTRLTVL.

This rearrangement joins TRBV7-2 to TRBJ2-7; 7 nucleotides agree with TRBD2. V lost 4 bases to trimming and J lost 0 bases; unmatched junction nucleotides: 6. The CDR3 length is 15 residues. Per germline, CDR1 SGHTA and CDR2 FQGNSA. The CDR3 here is CASSSQAGISYEQYF. The CDR3 DNA reads TGTGCCAGCAGCTCTCAAGCGGGGATCTCCTACGAGCAGTACTTC.

Only a few counts were recorded for this clonotype. CDR3 residues: CASSQDTGDYAPQHF. The CDR3 DNA sequence: TGCGCCAGCAGCCAAGACACGGGCGACTATGCGCCCCAGCATTTT. V is TRBV4-3 and J is TRBJ1-5; D not resolved. Germline V gene lookup returns CDR1 LGHNA and CDR2 YSLEER. The ends were cut back, 0 bases at V and 9 bases at J, with 15 bases in the middle. The CDR3 spans 15 residues.

V usage is TRBV27 and J usage is TRBJ1-1; D might be TRBD1 (5 bases). This CDR3 has 15 amino acids. V was cut by 1 base and J by 4 bases, with 13 bases left in between. Germline V gene data show CDR1 as MNHEY and CDR2 as SMNVEV (reference sequence). This chain's CDR3 is CASSLYQGVGTEAFF. DNA of the CDR3: TGTGCCAGCAGTTTATATCAGGGAGTCGGCACTGAAGCTTTCTTT.

This chain's CDR3 is CSVGAGSGNTIYF. In nucleotides, the CDR3 is TGCAGCGTTGGGGCGGGCTCTGGAAACACCATATATTTT. The chain uses TRBV29-1 and TRBJ1-3; D gene ambiguous. V gave up 4 bases and J gave up 0 bases, with 7 bases separating them. This CDR3 is built from 13 residues. Germline V gives CDR1 SQVTM, CDR2 ANQGSEA.

The V call is TRBV6-4, the J call TRBJ2-3; perhaps TRBD2 as D (5 bases). CDR3 length equals 15 residues. Trimming cost V 5 bases and J 4 bases, with 16 bases left between them. CDR1 and CDR2 from the germline V gene are MRHNA and SNTAGT. CDR3 sequence: CASSRRGRAADTQYF. The CDR3 region has the DNA TGTGCCAGCAGTCGACGGGGTCGGGCGGCAGATACGCAGTATTTT.

CDR3 bases: TGTGCCACCAGCAGAGGGCTAGCGGGGTCGACAGATACGCAGTATTTT. This translates into CATSRGLAGSTDTQYF. The rearrangement joins TRBV15 to TRBJ2-3; the match to TRBD2 covers 9 bases. The germline V gene has CDR1 LNHNV and CDR2 YYDKDF (reference sequence). The trim removed 1 base at V and 3 bases at J, leaving 5 bases unmatched. This CDR3 is 16 amino acids long. The full variable domain, rest sourced from reference TRBV15 and TRBJ2-3, is DAMVIQNPRYQVTQFGKPVTLSCSQTLNHNVMYWYQQKSSQAPKLLFHYYDKDFNNEADTPDNFQSRRPNTSFCFLDIRSPGLGDTAMYLCATSRGLAGSTDTQYFGPGTRLTVL.

This clonotype was counted between two and nine times. The gene calls are TRBV9 and TRBJ1-3, with 7 bases identical to TRBD1. The trim removed 2 bases at V and 2 bases at J, leaving 1 base unmatched. The CDR3 loop spans 14 amino acids. Germline V gene sequence: CDR1 SGDLS, CDR2 YYNGEE. The CDR3 region is CASSVTGTGNTIYF. DNA for the CDR3: TGTGCCAGCAGCGTGACAGGGACTGGAAACACCATATATTTT. The full variable domain, with the rest looked up from reference TRBV9 and TRBJ1-3, is DSGVTQTPKHLITATGQRVTLRCSPRSGDLSVYWYQQSLDQGLQFLIQYYNGEERAKGNILERFSAQQFPDLHSELNLSSLELGDSALYFCASSVTGTGNTIYFGEGSWLTVV.